This T cell receptor (beta chain) was recorded in a study of T-cell reconstitution after alpha-beta-depleted transplantation in children. Study-wide points: Several patients had high TCRbeta diversity at day 60; it came from surviving recipient T cells and thymic progenitors.

In the case of this clonotype: What it binds is unknown.

The CDR3 sequence is 13 residues long. Germline V gene sequence: CDR1 DFQATT, CDR2 SNEGSKA (reference sequence). V dropped 2 bases and J dropped 2 bases, with 8 bases sitting between them. A library of TCRbeta sequences, prepared with unique molecular identifiers, was generated. One entry per CDR3 protein results from TCRdb running MiXCR on the PCR reads. This sample yields almost 600,000 distinct CDR3 sequences, of which around 27% are seen a single time; under 45% belongs to the top ten. The sequence came from a boy younger than two with Wiskott-Aldrich syndrome, due to receive a stem cell transplant. The chain uses TRBV20-1 and TRBJ2-3; D unclear. Sequences were derived from PBMCs, sampled before TCRalphabeta/CD19-depleted stem cell transplant. DNA for the CDR3: TGCAGTGCTAGAAGAACTGTCACAGATACGCAGTATTTT. Protein sequence: CSARRTVTDTQYF.